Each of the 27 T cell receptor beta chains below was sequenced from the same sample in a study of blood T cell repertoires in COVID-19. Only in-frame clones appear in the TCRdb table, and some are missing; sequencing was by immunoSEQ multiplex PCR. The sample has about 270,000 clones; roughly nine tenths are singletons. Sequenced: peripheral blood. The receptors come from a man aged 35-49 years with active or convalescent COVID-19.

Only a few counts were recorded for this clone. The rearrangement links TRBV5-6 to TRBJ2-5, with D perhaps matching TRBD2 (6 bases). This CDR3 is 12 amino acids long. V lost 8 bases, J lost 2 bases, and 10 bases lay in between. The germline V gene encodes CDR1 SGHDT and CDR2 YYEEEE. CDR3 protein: CARRGIQETQYF. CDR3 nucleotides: TGTGCCAGGCGGGGAATACAAGAGACCCAGTACTTC.

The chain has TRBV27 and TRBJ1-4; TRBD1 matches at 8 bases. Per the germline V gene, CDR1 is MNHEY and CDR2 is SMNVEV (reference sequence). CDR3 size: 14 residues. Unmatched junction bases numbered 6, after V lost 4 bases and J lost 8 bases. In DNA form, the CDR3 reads TGTGCCAGCAGTTCGGACAGGGTTCGGGAAAAACTGTTTTTT. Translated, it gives CASSSDRVREKLFF.

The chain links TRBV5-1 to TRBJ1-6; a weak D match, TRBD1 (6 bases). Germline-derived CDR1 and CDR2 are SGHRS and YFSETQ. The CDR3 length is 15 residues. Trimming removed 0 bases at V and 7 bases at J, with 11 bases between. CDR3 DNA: TGCGCCAGCAGCTTGGTAGGGGGAACGAATTCACCCCTCCACTTT. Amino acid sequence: CASSLVGGTNSPLHF.

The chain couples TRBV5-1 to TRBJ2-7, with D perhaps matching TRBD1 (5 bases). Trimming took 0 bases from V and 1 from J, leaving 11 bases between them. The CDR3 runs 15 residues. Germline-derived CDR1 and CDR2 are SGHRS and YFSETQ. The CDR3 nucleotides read TGCGCCAGCAGCTTGGCCAATGCAGGGTCCTACGAGCAGTACTTC. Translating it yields CASSLANAGSYEQYF.

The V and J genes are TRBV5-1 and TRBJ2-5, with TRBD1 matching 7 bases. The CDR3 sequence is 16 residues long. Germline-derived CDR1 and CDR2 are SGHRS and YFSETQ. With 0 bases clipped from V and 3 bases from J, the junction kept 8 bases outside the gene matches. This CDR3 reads CASSLVGRGKEETQYF. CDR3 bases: TGCGCCAGCAGCTTGGTAGGCAGGGGGAAGGAAGAGACCCAGTACTTC.

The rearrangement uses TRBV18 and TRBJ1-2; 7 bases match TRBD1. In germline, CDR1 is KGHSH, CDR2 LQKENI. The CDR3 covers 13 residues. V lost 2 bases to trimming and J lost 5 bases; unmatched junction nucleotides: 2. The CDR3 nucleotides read TGTGCCAGCTCACCAGACAGGGAATATGGCTACACCTTC. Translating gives CASSPDREYGYTF.

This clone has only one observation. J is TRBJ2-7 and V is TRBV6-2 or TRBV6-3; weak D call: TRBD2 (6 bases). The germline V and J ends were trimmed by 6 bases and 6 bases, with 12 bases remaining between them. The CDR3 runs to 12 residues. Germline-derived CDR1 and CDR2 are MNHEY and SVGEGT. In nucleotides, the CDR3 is TGTGCCAGCAGCCCACTAGCACCCGAGCAGTACTTC. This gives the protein CASSPLAPEQYF.

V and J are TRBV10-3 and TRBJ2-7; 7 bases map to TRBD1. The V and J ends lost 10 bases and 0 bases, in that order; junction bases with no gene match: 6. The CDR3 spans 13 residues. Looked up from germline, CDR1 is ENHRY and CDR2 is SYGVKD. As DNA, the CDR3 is TGTGCCAGTGAACAGGGGCCCTCCTACGAGCAGTACTTC. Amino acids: CASEQGPSYEQYF.

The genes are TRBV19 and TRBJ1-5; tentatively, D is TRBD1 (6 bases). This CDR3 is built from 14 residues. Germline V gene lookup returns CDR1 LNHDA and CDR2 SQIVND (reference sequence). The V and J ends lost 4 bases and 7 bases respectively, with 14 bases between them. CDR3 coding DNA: TGTGCCAGTAGTACTGGCCTCAGGGGCCAGCCCCAGCATTTT. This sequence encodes CASSTGLRGQPQHF.

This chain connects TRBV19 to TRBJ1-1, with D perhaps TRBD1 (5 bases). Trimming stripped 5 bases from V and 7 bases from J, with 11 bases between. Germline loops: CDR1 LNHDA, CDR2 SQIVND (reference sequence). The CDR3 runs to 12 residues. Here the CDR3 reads CASSGGGSEAFF. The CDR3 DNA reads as TGTGCCAGTAGTGGGGGGGGTAGTGAAGCTTTCTTT.

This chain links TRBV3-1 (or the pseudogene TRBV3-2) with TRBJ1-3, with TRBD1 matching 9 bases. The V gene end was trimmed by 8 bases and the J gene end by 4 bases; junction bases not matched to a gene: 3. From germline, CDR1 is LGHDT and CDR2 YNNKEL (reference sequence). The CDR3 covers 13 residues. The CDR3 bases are TGTGCCAGCCGCGGGACAGGGGGAAACACCATATATTTT. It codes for CASRGTGGNTIYF.

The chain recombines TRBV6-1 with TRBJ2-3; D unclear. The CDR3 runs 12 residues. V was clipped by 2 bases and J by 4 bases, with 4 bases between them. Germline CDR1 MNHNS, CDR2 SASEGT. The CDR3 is CASSEISDTQYF. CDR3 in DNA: TGTGCCAGCAGTGAAATCTCAGATACGCAGTATTTT.

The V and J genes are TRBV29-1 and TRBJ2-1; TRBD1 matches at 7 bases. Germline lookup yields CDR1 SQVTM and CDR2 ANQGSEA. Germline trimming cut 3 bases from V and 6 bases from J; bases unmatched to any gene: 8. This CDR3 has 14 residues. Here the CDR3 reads CSVDPRDSSNEQFF. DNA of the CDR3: TGCAGCGTTGACCCCCGGGACAGCTCCAATGAGCAGTTCTTC.

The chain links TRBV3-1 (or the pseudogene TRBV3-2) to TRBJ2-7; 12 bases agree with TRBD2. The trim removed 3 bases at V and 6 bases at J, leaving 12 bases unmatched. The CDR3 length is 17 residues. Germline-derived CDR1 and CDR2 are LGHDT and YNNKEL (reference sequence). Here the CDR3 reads CASSQVDRLAGVAEQYF. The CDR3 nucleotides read TGTGCCAGCAGCCAGGTTGACCGACTAGCGGGAGTAGCCGAGCAGTACTTC.

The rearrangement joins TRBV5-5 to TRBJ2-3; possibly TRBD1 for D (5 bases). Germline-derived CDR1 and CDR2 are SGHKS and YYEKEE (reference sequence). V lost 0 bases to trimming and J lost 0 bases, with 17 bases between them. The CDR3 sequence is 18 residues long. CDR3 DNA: TGTGCCAGCAGCTTGGCCATCCAGGGTGGGGTTAGCACAGATACGCAGTATTTT. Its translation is CASSLAIQGGVSTDTQYF.

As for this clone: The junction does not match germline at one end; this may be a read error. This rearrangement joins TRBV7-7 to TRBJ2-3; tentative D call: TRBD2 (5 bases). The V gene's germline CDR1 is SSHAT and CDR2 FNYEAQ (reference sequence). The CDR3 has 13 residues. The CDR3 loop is CASSLGSGNTQYF. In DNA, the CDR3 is TGTGCTAGCAGCTTAGGATCCGGGAATACGCAGTATTTT.

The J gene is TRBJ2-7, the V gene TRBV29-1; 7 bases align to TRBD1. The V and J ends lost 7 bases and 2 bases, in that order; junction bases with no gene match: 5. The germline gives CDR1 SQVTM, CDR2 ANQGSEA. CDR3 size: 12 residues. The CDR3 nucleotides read TGCAGCGCCTTAGGACAGGCCTACGAGCAGTACTTC. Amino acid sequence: CSALGQAYEQYF.

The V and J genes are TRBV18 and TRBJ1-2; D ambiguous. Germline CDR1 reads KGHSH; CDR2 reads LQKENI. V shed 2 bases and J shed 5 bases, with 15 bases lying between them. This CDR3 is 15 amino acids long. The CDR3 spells CASSPEVSSTYGYTF. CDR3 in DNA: TGTGCCAGCTCACCAGAGGTATCCTCCACATATGGCTACACCTTC.

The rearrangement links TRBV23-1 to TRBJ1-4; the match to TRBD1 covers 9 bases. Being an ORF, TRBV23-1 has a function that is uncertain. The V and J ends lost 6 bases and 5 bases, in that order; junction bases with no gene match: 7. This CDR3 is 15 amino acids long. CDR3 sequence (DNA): TGCGCCAGCAGCCCTCGGGGGACAGGGAATGAAAAACTGTTTTTT. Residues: CASSPRGTGNEKLFF.

In DNA form, the CDR3 reads TGCGCCAGCAGCGGACAGGGGACTAATGAAAAACTGTTTTTT. Translation: CASSGQGTNEKLFF. The V gene is TRBV5-1, the J gene TRBJ1-4; 9 nucleotides align to TRBD1. The V gene end was trimmed by 4 bases and the J gene end by 2 bases; junction bases not matched to a gene: 0. Germline-derived CDR1 and CDR2 are SGHRS and YFSETQ. CDR3 size: 14 residues.

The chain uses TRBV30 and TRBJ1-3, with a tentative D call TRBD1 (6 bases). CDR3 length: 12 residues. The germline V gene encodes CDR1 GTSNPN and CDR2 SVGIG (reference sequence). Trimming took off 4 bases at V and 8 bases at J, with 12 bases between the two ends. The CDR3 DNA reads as TGTGCCTGGACGGGGGGCTGGGACACCATATATTTT. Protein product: CAWTGGWDTIYF.

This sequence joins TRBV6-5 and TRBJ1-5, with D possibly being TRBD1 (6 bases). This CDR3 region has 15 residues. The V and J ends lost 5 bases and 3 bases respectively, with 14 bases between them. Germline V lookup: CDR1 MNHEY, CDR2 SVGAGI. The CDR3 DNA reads TGTGCCAGCAGTAGAACGACAGGCCTCAATCAGCCCCAGCATTTT. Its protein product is CASSRTTGLNQPQHF.

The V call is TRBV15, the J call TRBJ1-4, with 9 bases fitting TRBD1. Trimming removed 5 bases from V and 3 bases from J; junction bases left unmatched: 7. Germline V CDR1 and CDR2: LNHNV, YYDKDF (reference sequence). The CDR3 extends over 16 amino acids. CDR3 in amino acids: CATSGFRDRANEKLFF. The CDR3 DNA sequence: TGTGCCACCAGCGGCTTCCGGGACAGGGCTAATGAAAAACTGTTTTTT.

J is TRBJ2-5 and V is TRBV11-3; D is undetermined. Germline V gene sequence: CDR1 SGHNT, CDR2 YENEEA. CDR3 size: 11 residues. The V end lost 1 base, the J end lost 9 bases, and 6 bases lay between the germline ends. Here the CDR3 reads CASSLVGPQYF. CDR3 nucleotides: TGTGCCAGCAGCTTAGTGGGCCCCCAGTACTTC. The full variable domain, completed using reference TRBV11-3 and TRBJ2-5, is EAGVVQSPRYKIIEKKQPVAFWCNPISGHNTLYWYLQNLGQGPELLIRYENEEAVDDSQLPKDRFSAERLKGVDSTLKIQPAELGDSAVYLCASSLVGPQYFGPGTRLLVL.

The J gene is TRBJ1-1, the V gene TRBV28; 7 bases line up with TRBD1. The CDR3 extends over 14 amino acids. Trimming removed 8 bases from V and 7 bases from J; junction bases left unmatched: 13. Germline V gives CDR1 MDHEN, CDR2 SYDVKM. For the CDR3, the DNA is TGTGCCAGCGGTCGGTCAGGGGGTATCGGTGAAGCTTTCTTT. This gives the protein CASGRSGGIGEAFF.

The CDR3 nucleotides read TGCGCCAGCAGACTGACTCAGGGGGCGGATGGCTACACCTTC. It translates to CASRLTQGADGYTF. This sequence joins TRBV5-1 and TRBJ1-2, with 8 bases aligning to TRBD1. Germline CDR1 is SGHRS and CDR2 is YFSETQ. V dropped 5 bases and J dropped 6; count of bases not matched to a gene: 9. The CDR3 is 14 residues long.

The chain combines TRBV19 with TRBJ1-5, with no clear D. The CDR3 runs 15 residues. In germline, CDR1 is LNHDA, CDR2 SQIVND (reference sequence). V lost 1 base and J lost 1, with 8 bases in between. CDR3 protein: CASSIVAASNQPQHF. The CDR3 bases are TGTGCCAGTAGTATAGTAGCGGCAAGCAATCAGCCCCAGCATTTT.